This TCR beta chain is from a study of shared clonotypes between healthy human individuals (dated by TCRdb to the early 2020s). Context from the whole study: Three men and two women, aged 18 to 49 years, made up the cohort. For each donor, CD4 naive and CD4 memory were each run on three plates, CD8 naive on two plates, and CD8 memory on one plate. Blood TCR repertoires of five healthy adults were deeply sequenced to estimate repertoire size and the extent of clonotype sharing between individuals. To increase sequencing depth and limit assay-specific biases, different laboratories used diverse techniques to prepare libraries and sequence TCR repertoires. Per donor, leukapheresis produced somewhere between about 0.85 and 9.5 billion PBMCs.

Donors were healthy HIV-negative adults with no recently reported acute infections or vaccinations. Only Caucasian adults living in Nashville, Tennessee, USA were represented among the donors. CD4+ T cells were enriched by magnetic negative selection; naive cells were then positively selected on CD45RA, and the negative fraction formed the memory subset. Blood was obtained by leukapheresis, after which PBMCs were separated by Ficoll-Histopaque density gradient centrifugation and cryopreserved in liquid nitrogen vapor phase. Analytical flow cytometry was used to check the purity and quantity of each magnetically sorted T cell population. Genomic DNA was isolated from each sorted fraction and quantified by UV absorbance on a Nanodrop 2000c. For CDR1 and CDR2, the germline V gene lists ENHRY and SYGVKD. V is cut by 10 bases and J by 1 base, and the space between the germline ends is 19 bases. From its cysteine to its phenylalanine, the CDR3 spans 15 amino acids. CDR3 DNA only is kept here, 45 bases in frame from base 1.

For this clone: It lacks a known antigen. No base quality values were provided; no much bigger clone lies one nucleotide off.

Using the deep immunoSEQ assay, multiplex PCR amplified TCR CDR3 regions from genomic DNA. Extracted genomic DNA from each cell subset was spread evenly across all wells of several immunoSEQ 96-well plates, with each plate serving as a replicate. For sorted subsets, approximately 200 ng of genomic DNA, equivalent to 30,000 or so T cell genomes, went into each replicate PCR. Purified libraries were measured with a Qubit 3.0 fluorometer, size-checked on a Bioanalyzer 2100, and measured again with the KAPA Library Quantification kit. Every immunoSEQ 96-well plate was sequenced on a separate single-read 150-cycle Illumina NextSeq 550 flow cell. In the original analysis: Because the immunoSEQ output included only junctional sequences and no quality scores, the filtering could not be the same as the filtering used for full-length reads. Sequences were annotated with PyIR, a Python wrapper for IgBLAST v1.9, using IMGT germline references to assign V/J genes and CDR3. Reads were removed for weak V/J assignments (E-value above 1e-6), missing CDR3, stop codons, out-of-frame junctions, or ambiguous translated residues. A V3J clonotype was defined by an identical inferred V gene, J gene, and CDR3 amino acid sequence. Percentage overlap between repertoires was computed as shared unique clonotypes divided by the size of the smaller repertoire. RTK rarefaction, the Chao1 estimator, and Recon v2.1 estimates of unobserved clonotypes were used to assess repertoire richness. Generation probabilities were computed with OLGA for all TCRbeta clonotypes obtained by the gDNA method from several donors. Here the immuneACCESS table is served through TCRdb, limited to in-frame sequences with V and J called. Missing clones are a known gap in these copies; in checked studies unresolved V genes cover under half, and the rest lacks a known reason. V and J calls and clone size are those listed in that table; D and trimming were worked out from the DNA. This sample is represented by roughly 2 million clones; 85% to 95% of them were singletons. Roughly 0.13% of the sample lies in the top ten.

What the work shows at the level of the full study, not this receptor alone: Higher generation probabilities were observed for clonotypes shared by all four sorted-subset donors than for non-shared clonotypes. Sampling was restricted to blood, and TCR repertoires in tissue are likely to differ from TCR repertoires in blood. Based on pairwise subsampling, the degree of clonotype sharing among donors was expected to be affected by sequencing depth. About 5% of naive CD4, around 3.6% of naive CD8, around 2.3% of memory CD4, and 0.4% of memory CD8 clonotypes were shared across several donors. Larger estimated clonotype richness was generally found for naive subsets than for memory subsets. The small number of donors limited the genetic and exposure-history diversity represented. Incomplete sequencing was indicated by rarefaction of sorted-subset datasets, despite the large sequencing depth.

The sequence was collected from a man in his late teens or twenties in good health. The source material was naive CD4+ T cells sorted from blood. The sample's cell subset or site label, decoded: CD45RA+ positively selected. The chain links TRBV10-3 with TRBJ1-1; the D gene identity is not certain. Read as DNA, the sequence is TGTGCCACCAACGATTATAAAGGACGGAACACTGAAGCTTTCTTT. This encodes CATNDYKGRNTEAFF.